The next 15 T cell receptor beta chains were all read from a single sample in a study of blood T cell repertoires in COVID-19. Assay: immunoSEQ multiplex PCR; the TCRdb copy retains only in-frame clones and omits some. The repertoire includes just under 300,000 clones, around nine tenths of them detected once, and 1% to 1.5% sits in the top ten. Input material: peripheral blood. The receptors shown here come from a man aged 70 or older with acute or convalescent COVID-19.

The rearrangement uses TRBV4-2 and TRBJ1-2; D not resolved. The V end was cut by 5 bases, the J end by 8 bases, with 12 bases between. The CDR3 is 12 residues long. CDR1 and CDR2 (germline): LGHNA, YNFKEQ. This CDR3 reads CASSNSGGGYTF. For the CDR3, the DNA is TGTGCCAGCAGCAATAGTGGAGGAGGCTACACCTTC.

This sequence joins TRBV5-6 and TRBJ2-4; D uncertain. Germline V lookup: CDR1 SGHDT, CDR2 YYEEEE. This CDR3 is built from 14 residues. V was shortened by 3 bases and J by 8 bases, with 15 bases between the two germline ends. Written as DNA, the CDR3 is TGTGCCAGCAGCTCCGCCTCGGGTGGCGACATTCAGTACTTC. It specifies CASSSASGGDIQYF.

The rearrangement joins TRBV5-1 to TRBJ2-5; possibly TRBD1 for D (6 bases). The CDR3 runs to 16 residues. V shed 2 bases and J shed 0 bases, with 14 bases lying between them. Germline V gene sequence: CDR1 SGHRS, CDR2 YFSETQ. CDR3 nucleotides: TGCGCCAGCAGCTTAGGCAGGGGCGCGTACCAAGAGACCCAGTACTTC. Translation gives CASSLGRGAYQETQYF.

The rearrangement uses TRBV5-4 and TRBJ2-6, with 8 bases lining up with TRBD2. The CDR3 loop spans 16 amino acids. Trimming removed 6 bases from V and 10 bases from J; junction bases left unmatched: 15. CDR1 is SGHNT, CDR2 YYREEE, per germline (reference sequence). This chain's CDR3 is CASTGSSVRGGNVLTF. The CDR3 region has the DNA TGTGCCAGCACCGGTTCATCGGTACGGGGGGGGAACGTCCTGACTTTC.

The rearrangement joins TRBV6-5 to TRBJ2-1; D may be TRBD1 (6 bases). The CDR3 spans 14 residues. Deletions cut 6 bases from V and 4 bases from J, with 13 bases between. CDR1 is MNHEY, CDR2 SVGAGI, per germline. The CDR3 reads CASRTQTGYNEQFF. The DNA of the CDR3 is TGTGCCAGCAGGACTCAGACAGGTTACAATGAGCAGTTCTTC.

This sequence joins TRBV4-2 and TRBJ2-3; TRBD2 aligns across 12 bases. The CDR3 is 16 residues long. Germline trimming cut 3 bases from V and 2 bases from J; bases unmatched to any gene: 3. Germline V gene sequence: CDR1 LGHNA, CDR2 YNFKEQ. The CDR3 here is CASSQRTSGTTDTQYF. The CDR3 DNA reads TGTGCCAGCAGCCAGAGGACTAGCGGGACCACAGATACGCAGTATTTT.

For the CDR3, the DNA is TGTGCCAGCAGTCCGGACAGGGGCTATGGCTACACCTTC. Amino acids: CASSPDRGYGYTF. The chain recombines TRBV28 with TRBJ1-2; 9 bases fit TRBD1. This CDR3 is built from 13 residues. V was clipped by 5 bases and J by 4 bases; unmatched bases: 2. From germline, CDR1 is MDHEN and CDR2 SYDVKM.

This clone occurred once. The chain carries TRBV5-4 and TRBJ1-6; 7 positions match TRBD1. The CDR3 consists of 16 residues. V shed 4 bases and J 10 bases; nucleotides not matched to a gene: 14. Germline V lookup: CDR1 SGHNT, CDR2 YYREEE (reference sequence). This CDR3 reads CASSAGRRQGGSPLHF. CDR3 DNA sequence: TGTGCCAGCAGCGCTGGACGTCGACAGGGTGGGTCACCCCTCCACTTT.

The CDR3 reads CASSPGGRNTEAFF. CDR3 coding DNA: TGTGCCAGCAGCCCCGGGGGGAGGAACACTGAAGCTTTCTTT. The rearrangement uses TRBV3-1 (or the pseudogene TRBV3-2) and TRBJ1-1, with D maybe TRBD1 (5 bases). The CDR3 is 14 amino acids. Germline loops: CDR1 LGHDT, CDR2 YNNKEL (reference sequence). The V and J ends lost 4 bases and 1 base respectively, with 10 bases between them.

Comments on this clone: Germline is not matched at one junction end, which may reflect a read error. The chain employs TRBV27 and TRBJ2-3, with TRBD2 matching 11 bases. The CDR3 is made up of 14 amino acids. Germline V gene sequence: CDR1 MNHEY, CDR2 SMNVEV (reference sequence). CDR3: CASSPTRSGGAFFF. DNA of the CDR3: TGTGCCAGCAGCCCTACCCGTAGCGGGGGGGCTTTCTTTTTT.

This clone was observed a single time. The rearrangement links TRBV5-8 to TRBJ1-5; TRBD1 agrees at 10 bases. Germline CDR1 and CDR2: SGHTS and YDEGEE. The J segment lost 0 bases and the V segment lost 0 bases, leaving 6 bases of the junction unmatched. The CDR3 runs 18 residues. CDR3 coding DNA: TGTGCCAGCAGCTTGGGACAGGGGGCAGCTTATAGCAATCAGCCCCAGCATTTT. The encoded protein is CASSLGQGAAYSNQPQHF.

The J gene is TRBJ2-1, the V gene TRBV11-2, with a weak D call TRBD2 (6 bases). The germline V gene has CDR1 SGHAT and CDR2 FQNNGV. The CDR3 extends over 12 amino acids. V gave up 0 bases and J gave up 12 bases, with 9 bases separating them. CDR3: CASSLDNGGQFF. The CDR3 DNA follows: TGTGCCAGCAGCTTAGATAACGGGGGGCAGTTCTTC.

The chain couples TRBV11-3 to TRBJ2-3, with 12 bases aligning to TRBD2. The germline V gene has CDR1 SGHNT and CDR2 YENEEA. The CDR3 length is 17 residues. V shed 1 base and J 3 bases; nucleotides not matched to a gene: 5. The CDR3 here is CASSLAATSGGTDTQYF. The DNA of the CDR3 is TGTGCCAGCAGCTTAGCTGCGACTAGCGGGGGTACAGATACGCAGTATTTT.

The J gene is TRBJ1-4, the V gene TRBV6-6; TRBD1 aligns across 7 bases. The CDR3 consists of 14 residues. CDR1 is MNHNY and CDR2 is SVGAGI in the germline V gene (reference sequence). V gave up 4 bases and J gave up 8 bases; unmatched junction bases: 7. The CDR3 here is CASSSQGMGEKLFF. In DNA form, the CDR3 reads TGTGCCAGCAGTTCACAGGGGATGGGGGAAAAACTGTTTTTT.

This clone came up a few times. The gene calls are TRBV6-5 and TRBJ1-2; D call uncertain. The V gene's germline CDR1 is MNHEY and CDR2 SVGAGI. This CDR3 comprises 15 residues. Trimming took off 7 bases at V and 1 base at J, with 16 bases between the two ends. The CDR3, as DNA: TGTGCCAGCACCTCCTCATCTAGCCTTAACTATGGCTACACCTTC. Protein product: CASTSSSSLNYGYTF.